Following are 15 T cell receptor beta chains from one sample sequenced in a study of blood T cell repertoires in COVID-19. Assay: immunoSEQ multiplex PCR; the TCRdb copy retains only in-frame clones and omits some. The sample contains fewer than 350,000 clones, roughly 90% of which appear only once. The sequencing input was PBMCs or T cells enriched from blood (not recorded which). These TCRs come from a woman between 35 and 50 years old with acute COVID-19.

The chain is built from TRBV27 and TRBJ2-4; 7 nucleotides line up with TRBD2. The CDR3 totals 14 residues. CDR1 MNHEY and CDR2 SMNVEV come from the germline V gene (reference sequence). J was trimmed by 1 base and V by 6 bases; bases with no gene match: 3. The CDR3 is CASRGGMAKNIQYF. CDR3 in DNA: TGTGCCAGCAGGGGGGGGATGGCCAAAAACATTCAGTACTTC.

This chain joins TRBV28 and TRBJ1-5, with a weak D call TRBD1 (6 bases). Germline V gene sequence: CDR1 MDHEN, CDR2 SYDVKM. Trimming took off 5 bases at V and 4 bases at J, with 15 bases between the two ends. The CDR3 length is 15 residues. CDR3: CASSPAGARNQPQHF. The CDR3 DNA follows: TGTGCCAGCAGTCCCGCGGGGGCAAGGAATCAGCCCCAGCATTTT.

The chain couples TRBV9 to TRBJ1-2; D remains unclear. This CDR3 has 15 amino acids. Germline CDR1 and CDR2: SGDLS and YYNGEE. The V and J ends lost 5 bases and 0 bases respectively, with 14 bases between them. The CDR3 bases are TGTGCCAGCAGTCCTATGTCGGAGGCTAACTATGGCTACACCTTC. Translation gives CASSPMSEANYGYTF.

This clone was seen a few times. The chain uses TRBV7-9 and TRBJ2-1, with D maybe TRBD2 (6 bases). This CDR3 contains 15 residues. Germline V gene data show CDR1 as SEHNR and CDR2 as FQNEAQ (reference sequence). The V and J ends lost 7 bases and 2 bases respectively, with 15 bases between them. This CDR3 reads CASIEAGGPYNEQFF. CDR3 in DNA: TGTGCCAGCATTGAAGCGGGCGGACCCTACAATGAGCAGTTCTTC.

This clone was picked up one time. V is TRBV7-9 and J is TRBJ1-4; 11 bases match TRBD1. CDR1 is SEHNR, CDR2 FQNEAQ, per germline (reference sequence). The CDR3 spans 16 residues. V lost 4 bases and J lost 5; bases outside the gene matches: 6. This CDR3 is CASSSGQGALNEKLFF. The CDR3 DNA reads TGTGCCAGCAGCTCCGGACAGGGGGCTTTAAATGAAAAACTGTTTTTT.

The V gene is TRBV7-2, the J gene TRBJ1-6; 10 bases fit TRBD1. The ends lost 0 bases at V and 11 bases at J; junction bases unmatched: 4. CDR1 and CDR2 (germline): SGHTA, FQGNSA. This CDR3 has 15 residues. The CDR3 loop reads CASSLAPGQGTPLHF. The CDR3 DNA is TGTGCCAGCAGCTTAGCCCCGGGACAGGGGACACCCCTCCACTTT.

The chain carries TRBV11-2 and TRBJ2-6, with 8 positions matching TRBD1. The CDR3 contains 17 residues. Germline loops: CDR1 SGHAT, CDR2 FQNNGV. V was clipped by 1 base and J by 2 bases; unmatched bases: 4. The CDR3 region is CASSLAQTGAGANVLTF. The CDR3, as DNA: TGTGCCAGCAGCTTAGCCCAGACAGGGGCTGGGGCCAACGTCCTGACTTTC.

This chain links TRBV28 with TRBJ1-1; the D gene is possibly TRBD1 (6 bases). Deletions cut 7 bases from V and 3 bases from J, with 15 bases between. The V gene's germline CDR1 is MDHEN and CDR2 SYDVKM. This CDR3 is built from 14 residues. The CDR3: CASIGGAKDTEAFF. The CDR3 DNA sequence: TGTGCCAGCATCGGGGGGGCCAAGGACACTGAAGCTTTCTTT.

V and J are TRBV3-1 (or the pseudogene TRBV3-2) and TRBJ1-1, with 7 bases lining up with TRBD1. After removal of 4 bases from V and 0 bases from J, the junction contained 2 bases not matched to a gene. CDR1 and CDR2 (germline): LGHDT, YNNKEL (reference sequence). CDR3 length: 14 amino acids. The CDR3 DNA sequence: TGTGCCAGCAGCCCGGGACAGATGAACACTGAAGCTTTCTTT. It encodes CASSPGQMNTEAFF.

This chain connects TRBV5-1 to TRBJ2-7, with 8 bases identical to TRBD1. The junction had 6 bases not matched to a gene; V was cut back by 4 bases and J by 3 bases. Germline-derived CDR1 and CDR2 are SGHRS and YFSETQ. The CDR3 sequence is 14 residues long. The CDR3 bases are TGCGCCAGCAGCCCTGACAGGGGACTCTACGAGCAGTACTTC. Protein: CASSPDRGLYEQYF. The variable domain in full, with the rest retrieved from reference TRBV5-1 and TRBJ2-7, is KAGVTQTPRYLIKTRGQQVTLSCSPISGHRSVSWYQQTPGQGLQFLFEYFSETQRNKGNFPGRFSGRQFSNSRSEMNVSTLELGDSALYLCASSPDRGLYEQYFGPGTRLTVT.

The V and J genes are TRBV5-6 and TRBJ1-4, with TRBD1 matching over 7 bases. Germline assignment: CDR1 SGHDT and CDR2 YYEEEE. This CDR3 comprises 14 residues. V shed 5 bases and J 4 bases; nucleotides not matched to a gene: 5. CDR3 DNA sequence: TGTGCCAGCAGTCAAACAGGGGTTAATGAAAAACTGTTTTTT. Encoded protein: CASSQTGVNEKLFF.

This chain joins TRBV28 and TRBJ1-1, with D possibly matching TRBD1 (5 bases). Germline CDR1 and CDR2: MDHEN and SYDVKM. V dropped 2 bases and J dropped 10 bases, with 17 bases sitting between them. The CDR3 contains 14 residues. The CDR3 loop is CASSLDLVGQGAFF. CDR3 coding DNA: TGTGCCAGCAGTTTAGACTTAGTTGGACAAGGAGCTTTCTTT.

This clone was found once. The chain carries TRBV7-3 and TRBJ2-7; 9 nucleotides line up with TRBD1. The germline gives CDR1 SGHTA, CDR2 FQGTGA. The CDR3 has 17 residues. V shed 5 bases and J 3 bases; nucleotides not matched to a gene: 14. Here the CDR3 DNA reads TGTGCCAGCAGCCGTACAGGGGGCTGGACCCCGAACTACGAGCAGTACTTC. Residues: CASSRTGGWTPNYEQYF.

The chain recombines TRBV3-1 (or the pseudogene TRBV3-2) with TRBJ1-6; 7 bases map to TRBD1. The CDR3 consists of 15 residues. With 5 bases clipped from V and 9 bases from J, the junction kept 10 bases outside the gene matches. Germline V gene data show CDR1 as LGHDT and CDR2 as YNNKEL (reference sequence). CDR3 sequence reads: CASSRGQERSSPLHF. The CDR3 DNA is TGTGCCAGCAGCAGAGGACAGGAAAGAAGTTCACCCCTCCACTTT.

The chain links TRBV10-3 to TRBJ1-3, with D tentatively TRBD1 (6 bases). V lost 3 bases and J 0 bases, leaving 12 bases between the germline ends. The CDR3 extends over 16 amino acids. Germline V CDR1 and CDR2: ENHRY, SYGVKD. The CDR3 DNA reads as TGTGCCATCAGTGACCCACAGGGACACTCTGGAAACACCATATATTTT. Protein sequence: CAISDPQGHSGNTIYF.